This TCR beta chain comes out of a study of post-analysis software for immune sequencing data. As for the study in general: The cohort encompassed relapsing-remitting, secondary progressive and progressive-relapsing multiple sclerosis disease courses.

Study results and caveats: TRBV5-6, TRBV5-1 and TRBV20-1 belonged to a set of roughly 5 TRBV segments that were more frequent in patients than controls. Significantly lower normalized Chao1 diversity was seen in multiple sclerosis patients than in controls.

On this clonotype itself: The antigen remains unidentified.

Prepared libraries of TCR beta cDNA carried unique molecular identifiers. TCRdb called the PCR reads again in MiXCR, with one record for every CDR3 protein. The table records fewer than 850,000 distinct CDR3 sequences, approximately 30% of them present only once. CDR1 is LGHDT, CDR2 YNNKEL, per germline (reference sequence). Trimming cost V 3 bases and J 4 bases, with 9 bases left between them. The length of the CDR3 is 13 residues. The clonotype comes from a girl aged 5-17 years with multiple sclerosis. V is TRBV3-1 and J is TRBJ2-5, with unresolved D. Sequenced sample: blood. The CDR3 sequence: CASSQERRETQYF. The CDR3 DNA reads TGTGCCAGCAGCCAGGAACGGAGAGAGACCCAGTACTTC.